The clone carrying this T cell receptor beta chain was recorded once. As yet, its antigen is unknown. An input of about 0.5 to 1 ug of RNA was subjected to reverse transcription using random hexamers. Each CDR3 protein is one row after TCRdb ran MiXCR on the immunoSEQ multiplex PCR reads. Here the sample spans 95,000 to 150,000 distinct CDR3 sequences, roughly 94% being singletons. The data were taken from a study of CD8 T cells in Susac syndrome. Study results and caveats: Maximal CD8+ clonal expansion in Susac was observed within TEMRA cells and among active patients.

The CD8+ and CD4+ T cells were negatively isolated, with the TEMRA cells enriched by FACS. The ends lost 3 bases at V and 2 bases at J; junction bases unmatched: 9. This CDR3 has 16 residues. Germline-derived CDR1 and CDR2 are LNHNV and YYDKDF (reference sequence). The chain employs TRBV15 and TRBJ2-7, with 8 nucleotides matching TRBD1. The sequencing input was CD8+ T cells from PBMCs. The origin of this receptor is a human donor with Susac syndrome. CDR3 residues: CATSSDRGQAAYEQYF. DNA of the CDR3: TGTGCCACCAGCAGTGACAGGGGACAGGCAGCCTACGAGCAGTACTTC. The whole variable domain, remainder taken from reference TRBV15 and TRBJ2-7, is DAMVIQNPRYQVTQFGKPVTLSCSQTLNHNVMYWYQQKSSQAPKLLFHYYDKDFNNEADTPDNFQSRRPNTSFCFLDIRSPGLGDTAMYLCATSSDRGQAAYEQYFGPGTRLTVT.